The 3 T cell receptor beta chains listed next were all sequenced from one sample in a study of shared clonotypes between healthy human individuals (dated by TCRdb to the early 2020s). Libraries were made using the immunoSEQ multiplex PCR assay. TCRdb carries this immuneACCESS record with in-frame sequences only. Its versions omit some clonotypes, under half of them owing to an unresolved V gene in the studies checked, with the rest unexplained. For this sample there are some 500,000 clones; 90% to 97% appear just once. The leading ten clones occupy nearly 0.065% of the sample. The sample consisted of naive CD4+ T cells sorted from blood. This specimen's cell subset or site label, interpreted: CD45RA+ positively selected. Source of these receptors: a woman between 25 and 40 years old in good health.

V and J are TRBV28 and TRBJ2-7; 7 bases line up with TRBD2. This CDR3 spans 14 amino acids. The V gene end was trimmed by 6 bases and the J gene end by 2 bases; junction bases not matched to a gene: 7. Germline V gene sequence: CDR1 MDHEN, CDR2 SYDVKM. The CDR3 loop reads CASRVAGPAYEQYF. The DNA for the CDR3 is TGTGCCAGCAGGGTAGCGGGTCCCGCCTACGAGCAGTACTTC.

Note on this clone: One junction end does not reproduce the germline sequence, and a read error may be involved. V gene TRBV27 combines with J gene TRBJ2-2, with D possibly being TRBD2 (5 bases). CDR3 length equals 13 residues. The germline V gene encodes CDR1 MNHEY and CDR2 SMNVEV (reference sequence). CDR3 DNA sequence: TGTGCCAGCCAAAGGGTGAACACCGGGGAGCCGTTTTTT. This translates into CASQRVNTGEPFF.

The chain carries TRBV5-1 and TRBJ2-5, with 9 nucleotides matching TRBD2. Germline assignment: CDR1 SGHRS and CDR2 YFSETQ. The CDR3 covers 15 residues. J was trimmed by 3 bases and V by 1 base; bases with no gene match: 4. This chain's CDR3 is CASSLRTSAEETQYF. CDR3 in DNA: TGCGCCAGCAGCTTGAGGACTAGCGCTGAAGAGACCCAGTACTTC.